Listed below are T cell receptor beta chains from one sample, sequenced in a study of CXCR3-negative and CXCR3-positive naive CD8 T cells. No DNA is given; TCRdb re-called the 5' RACE reads and lists each CDR3 protein once. The sample has about 39,000 distinct CDR3 sequences; the top ten hold roughly 8.4%. Sequenced sample: memory CD8+ T cells from blood. The receptors were sampled from a human donor in good health. Some clones in this sample may be carry-over from other donors' samples. Each CDR3 is given with its conserved first and last residue.

TRBV15	TRBJ2-5	CATSREQTQETQYF
TRBV28	TRBJ1-3	CASRKDPGTGFGNTIYF
TRBV7-2	TRBJ2-2	CASSHSGVPNTGELFF
TRBV7-9	TRBJ1-2	CASSLQSGPNYGYTF
TRBV7-8	TRBJ2-5	CASSLWSGGQETQYF
TRBV7-9	TRBJ2-1	CASSSGGVQQFF
TRBV28	TRBJ2-1	CASRTSDNEQFF
TRBV4-3	TRBJ1-2	CASSQEGTPGYTF
TRBV28	TRBJ2-1	CASSFFTGVEQFF
TRBV29-1	TRBJ2-7	CSVNGEAYEQYF
TRBV11-2	TRBJ2-1	CASSWQHNEQFF
TRBV29-1	TRBJ2-2	CSVEDRMAGELFF
TRBV5-6	TRBJ2-7	CASSVTTGGLDEQYF
TRBV29-1	TRBJ2-1	CSVEDTRGESPYNEQFF
TRBV5-6	TRBJ2-7	CASSYRAGYEQYF
TRBV7-8	TRBJ2-2	CASSTLHRGTGELFF
TRBV7-2	TRBJ2-1	CASSLESAGLNEQFF
TRBV7-9	TRBJ1-1	CASSPAGQPNTEAFF
TRBV29-1	TRBJ2-2	CSVQGNGELFF
TRBV7-8	TRBJ2-1	CASSSGAGDEQFF
TRBV4-1	TRBJ2-7	CASSHVTGDPYEQYF
TRBV5-4	TRBJ2-7	CASSLPEQGTYEQYF
TRBV7-9	TRBJ2-1	CASPTRGQGMGHNEQFF
TRBV4-1	TRBJ2-1	CASSQAGTSGSYEQFF
TRBV25-1	TRBJ1-2	CASSDGYGYTF
TRBV28	TRBJ2-7	CAGGPGTGGWHEQYF